This T cell receptor (beta chain) stems from a study of early T cells in non-severe SARS-CoV-2 infection. The wider study: Sequencing used unsorted whole-blood bulk RNA, so chains lack pairing. General study results and limits: The matching step, a VDJdb search, favored anti-spike CD8 responses and missed private and CD4 specificities.

A note on this clonotype: Its specificity is not known.

CDR1 is ENHRY, CDR2 SYGVKD, per germline. The CDR3 runs 15 residues. V was pared by 0 bases and J by 4 bases, with 3 bases of the junction left unmatched. Attachment of unique molecular identifiers was made to individual cDNA molecules. TCRdb fed the 5' RACE reads into MiXCR, producing one record per CDR3 protein. The repertoire has 84,000 or so distinct CDR3 sequences, 9.5% to 13% of them found once; the top ten carry over 2.5%. The clonotype was recovered from an adult who was a healthcare worker with PCR-confirmed SARS-CoV-2 infection or an uninfected control (not recorded which). What was sequenced was whole blood. This chain links TRBV10-3 with TRBJ2-3, with 8 bases fitting TRBD1. The CDR3 here is CAISESRTGSDTQYF. CDR3 coding DNA: TGTGCCATCAGTGAGTCGAGGACAGGGTCAGATACGCAGTATTTT.